Below are 13 T cell receptor beta chains sequenced from a single sample in a study of identical twins. One entry per CDR3 protein results from TCRdb running MiXCR on the 5' RACE reads. Among 700,000 or so distinct CDR3 sequences listed, over 8.5% were seen once. The sample was also reused in another study, on yellow fever vaccine responses in identical twins.

Sequenced input: PBMCs. These receptors were obtained from a woman under 30 in good health.

Ten or more counts support this clonotype. V and J are TRBV2 and TRBJ2-6; 10 positions match TRBD2. Germline V gene sequence: CDR1 SNHLY, CDR2 FYNNEI. This CDR3 region has 17 residues. V shed 5 bases, J shed 4 bases, and the junction held 8 bases outside the gene matches. The CDR3 DNA sequence: TGTGCCAGCAGTCAGAGCGGGAGGGGGTCCGGGGCCAACGTCCTGACTTTC. This gives the protein CASSQSGRGSGANVLTF.

The chain is built from TRBV7-9 and TRBJ2-4; the D gene is possibly TRBD2 (5 bases). Germline CDR1 reads SEHNR; CDR2 reads FQNEAQ (reference sequence). This CDR3 spans 15 amino acids. With 2 bases removed from V and 2 bases from J, the gap between germline ends came to 10 bases. This CDR3 is CASSLLRDTKNIQYF. CDR3 coding DNA: TGTGCCAGCAGCTTACTCCGGGATACCAAAAACATTCAGTACTTC.

This clonotype was found many times. The V call is TRBV29-1, the J call TRBJ2-5; D possibly matches TRBD1 or TRBD2 (7 bases each). The V end lost 4 bases, the J end lost 5 bases, and 11 bases lay between the germline ends. Germline CDR1 reads SQVTM; CDR2 reads ANQGSEA. The CDR3 totals 12 residues. CDR3 sequence reads: CSVAGGGETQYF. CDR3 sequence (DNA): TGCAGCGTTGCAGGGGGGGGTGAGACCCAGTACTTC.

This chain uses TRBV7-3 with TRBJ2-2; D not resolved. Germline loops: CDR1 SGHTA, CDR2 FQGTGA. This CDR3 region has 13 residues. With 5 bases removed from V and 4 bases from J, the gap between germline ends came to 8 bases. In nucleotides, the CDR3 is TGTGCCAGCAGCCGACTGGCCACCGGGGAGCTGTTTTTT. Encoded protein: CASSRLATGELFF.

In its sample, this clonotype was seen a few times. V gene TRBV20-1 combines with J gene TRBJ2-7; TRBD2 matches at 12 bases. CDR3 size: 14 residues. Germline V gene lookup returns CDR1 DFQATT and CDR2 SNEGSKA (reference sequence). V lost 6 bases and J lost 7; bases outside the gene matches: 10. CDR3 nucleotides: TGCAGTGCCTCCACCCTAGCGGGGGGGCTTGAGCAGTACTTC. Protein: CSASTLAGGLEQYF.

This clonotype has more than one count but fewer than ten. The chain recombines TRBV21-1 with TRBJ2-7; the table gives TRBD1 as D, unverified against the DNA. TRBV21-1 is a documented pseudogene. This CDR3 has 14 amino acids. CDR3 sequence reads: CARRRTGFSYEQYF. The CDR3 region has the DNA TGTGCCAGGAGAAGGACAGGGTTCTCCTACGAGCAGTACTTC.

Only a few counts were recorded for this clonotype. This chain uses TRBV29-1 with TRBJ2-7; TRBD2 matches at 14 bases. With 6 bases clipped from V and 2 bases from J, the junction kept 9 bases outside the gene matches. The CDR3 is 16 amino acids. Per the germline V gene, CDR1 is SQVTM and CDR2 is ANQGSEA. CDR3 region: CSVEGLAGVGPYEQYF. As DNA, the CDR3 is TGCAGCGTCGAGGGACTAGCGGGAGTTGGGCCCTACGAGCAGTACTTC.

This clonotype occurred a few times. The rearrangement uses TRBV4-2 and TRBJ2-3; TRBD2 matches at 7 bases. The V and J ends lost 4 bases and 5 bases, in that order; junction bases with no gene match: 12. CDR1 is LGHNA and CDR2 is YNFKEQ in the germline V gene. The CDR3 is 16 residues long. The chain's CDR3 is CASSPNLAEWEDTQYF. The DNA of the CDR3 is TGTGCCAGCAGCCCCAACCTAGCGGAATGGGAAGATACGCAGTATTTT.

This clonotype was observed many times. The rearrangement uses TRBV3-1 and TRBJ1-2; D is ambiguous. Germline-derived CDR1 and CDR2 are LGHDT and YNNKEL (reference sequence). The CDR3 spans 15 residues. Trimming removed 0 bases from V and 0 bases from J, with 8 bases in between. The CDR3 coding sequence is TGTGCCAGCAGCCAAGATTTGATCCCTAACTATGGCTACACCTTC. Amino acids: CASSQDLIPNYGYTF.

The V and J genes are TRBV14 and TRBJ1-2; tentatively, D is TRBD1 (5 bases). The CDR3 covers 14 residues. Trimming removed 3 bases at V and 4 bases at J, with 12 bases between. The germline gives CDR1 SGHDN, CDR2 FVKESK. CDR3 loop: CASSHVPGTYGYTF. Here the CDR3 DNA reads TGTGCCAGCAGCCATGTTCCAGGGACCTATGGCTACACCTTC. Full variable domain (outside the CDR3, taken from reference TRBV14 and TRBJ1-2): EAGVTQFPSHSVIEKGQTVTLRCDPISGHDNLYWYRRVMGKEIKFLLHFVKESKQDESGMPNNRFLAERTGGTYSTLKVQPAELEDSGVYFCASSHVPGTYGYTFGSGTRLTVV.

This clonotype was detected a few times. The chain uses TRBV4-3 and TRBJ2-7, with D perhaps matching TRBD1 (5 bases). CDR3 length: 13 amino acids. Trimming shortened V by 2 bases and J by 7 bases, and 12 bases separated the two germline ends. Germline V gives CDR1 LGHNA, CDR2 YSLEER. CDR3 in amino acids: CASSQSGMGEQYF. The CDR3 nucleotides are TGCGCCAGCAGCCAATCAGGGATGGGTGAGCAGTACTTC.

This clonotype was counted ten times or more. The chain employs TRBV4-3 and TRBJ2-1; D gene uncertain. Trimming cost V 0 bases and J 6 bases, with 15 bases left between them. The germline gives CDR1 LGHNA, CDR2 YSLEER. The CDR3 runs to 16 residues. The CDR3 DNA reads TGCGCCAGCAGCCAAGATTGGTCGTGGGAAGGCAATGAGCAGTTCTTC. The encoded protein is CASSQDWSWEGNEQFF.

This clonotype has a count of ten or more. The chain couples TRBV7-9 to TRBJ2-7, with 10 bases lining up with TRBD1. J gave up 4 bases and V 0 bases, and 3 bases lay outside the gene matches. The V gene's germline CDR1 is SEHNR and CDR2 FQNEAQ (reference sequence). CDR3 length: 15 residues. The DNA for the CDR3 is TGTGCCAGCAGCTTAGCGGGGACAGGGGAATACGAGCAGTACTTC. This codes for CASSLAGTGEYEQYF. The variable domain in full, with the rest retrieved from reference TRBV7-9 and TRBJ2-7, is DTGVSQNPRHKITKRGQNVTFRCDPISEHNRLYWYRQTLGQGPEFLTYFQNEAQLEKSRLLSDRFSAERPKGSFSTLEIQRTEQGDSAMYLCASSLAGTGEYEQYFGPGTRLTVT.